This T cell receptor (beta chain) derives from a study of siplizumab effects on memory and regulatory T cells (dated by TCRdb to the late 2010s). About the study as a whole: The study examined how the anti-CD2 antibody siplizumab affects alloreactive T-cell subsets in allogeneic mixed lymphocyte reactions built from human PBMCs.

CDR1 is given as MNHNS and CDR2 as SASEGT, both from the germline V gene. Between the V and J ends, shortened by 9 bases and 7 bases respectively, the junction contains 18 bases. From the cysteine through the phenylalanine, the CDR3 covers 14 amino acids. CDR3 DNA only is kept here, 42 bases in frame from base 1. Regarding this clone: Its specific antigen is unknown. Base qualities are not at hand, and no much larger clone is one base apart.

Receptor libraries were prepared by the immunoSEQ multiplex PCR assay. The deep sequencing platform assayed around 10^5 TCR templates per sample. Genomic DNA extracted from sorted T cells was used for TCRbeta CDR3 sequencing. In the original analysis: The R programming language was used for the clonal analysis of the TCRbeta CDR3 data. Alloreactive CD4+ and CD8+ clones were identified by comparing unstimulated samples to CFSE-low samples taken after the reaction. Regulatory or non-regulatory origin of alloreactive CD4+ clones was assigned by matching sequences to the sorted unstimulated Treg and non-Treg repertoires. In TCRdb, the immuneACCESS table is reduced to in-frame sequences with V and J assigned. These tables do not hold every clone; where another copy was compared, an unresolved V gene accounts for under half, and the others remain unexplained. V, J and clone size derive from that table, while D and trimming were established from the DNA sequence. The sample table records 100,000 to 120,000 clones; around 93% of these occur just once. The ten largest clones capture less than 0.35% of the sample.

Sorted unstimulated T cells and proliferating T cells recovered from mixed lymphocyte reactions were subjected to TCRbeta CDR3 sequencing. Fresh whole blood from around 11 HLA-typed healthy donors was used to isolate PBMCs. Overall study results and their limits: For roughly 80-97% of proliferating CD4+ or CD8+ clones, no naive or memory phenotype could be assigned. The suppressive function of proliferating Tregs from siplizumab cultures was not functionally confirmed. Siplizumab significantly lowered the cumulative frequency of alloreactive sequences that could be traced to unstimulated CD4+ memory T cells. Among mappable alloreactive CD4+ clones, an average Treg-derived fraction of 68.8% was observed with siplizumab, compared with approximately 25% in control reactions. Because sequences below about 10^-5 frequency were poorly captured, only a minor fraction of alloreactive clones could be mapped to unstimulated subsets. Greater diversity appeared to be present in unstimulated naive T cells than in memory T cells, and a substantial contribution to the alloresponse seemed to be made by naive cells.

The clonotype was recovered from a human donor in good health. The sample was CD4+ T cells sorted from blood. The rearrangement joined TRBV6-1 to TRBJ1-4; TRBD1 might be the D gene, on 6 matching bases. The CDR3 sequence is CASSQGLRGEKLFF. The DNA reads as follows: TGTGCCAGTTCACAGGGCCTTCGGGGTGAAAAACTGTTTTTT.